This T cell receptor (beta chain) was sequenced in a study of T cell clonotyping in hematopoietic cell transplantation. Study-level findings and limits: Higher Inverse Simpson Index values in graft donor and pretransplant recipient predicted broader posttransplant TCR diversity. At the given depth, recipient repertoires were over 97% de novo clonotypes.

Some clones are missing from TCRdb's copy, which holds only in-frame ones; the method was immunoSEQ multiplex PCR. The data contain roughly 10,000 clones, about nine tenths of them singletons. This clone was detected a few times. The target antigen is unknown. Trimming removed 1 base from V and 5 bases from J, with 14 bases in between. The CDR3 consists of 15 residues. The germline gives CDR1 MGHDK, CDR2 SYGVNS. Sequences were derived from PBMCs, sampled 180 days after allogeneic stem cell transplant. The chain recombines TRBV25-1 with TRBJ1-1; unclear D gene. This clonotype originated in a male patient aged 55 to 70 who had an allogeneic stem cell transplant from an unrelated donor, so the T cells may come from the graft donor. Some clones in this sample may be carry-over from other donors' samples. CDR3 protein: CASSELGTRGTEAFF. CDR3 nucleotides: TGTGCCAGCAGTGAATTGGGCACCCGAGGGACTGAAGCTTTCTTT.